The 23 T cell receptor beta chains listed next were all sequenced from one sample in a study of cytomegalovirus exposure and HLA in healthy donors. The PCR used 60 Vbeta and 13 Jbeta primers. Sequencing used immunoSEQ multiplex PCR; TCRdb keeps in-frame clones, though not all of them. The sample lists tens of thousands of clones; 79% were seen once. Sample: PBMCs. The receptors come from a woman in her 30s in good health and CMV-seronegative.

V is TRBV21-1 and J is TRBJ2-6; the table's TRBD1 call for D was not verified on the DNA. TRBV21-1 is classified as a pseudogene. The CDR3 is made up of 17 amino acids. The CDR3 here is CASSLRQPRRGANVLTF. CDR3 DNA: TGTGCCAGCAGCCTTAGACAGCCTCGTAGAGGGGCCAACGTCCTGACTTTC.

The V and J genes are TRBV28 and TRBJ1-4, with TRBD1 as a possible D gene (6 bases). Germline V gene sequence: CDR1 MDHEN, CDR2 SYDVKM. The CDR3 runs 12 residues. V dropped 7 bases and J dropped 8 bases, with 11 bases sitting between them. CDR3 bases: TGTGCCAGCACTCAACAGGGAGAAAAACTGTTTTTT. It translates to CASTQQGEKLFF.

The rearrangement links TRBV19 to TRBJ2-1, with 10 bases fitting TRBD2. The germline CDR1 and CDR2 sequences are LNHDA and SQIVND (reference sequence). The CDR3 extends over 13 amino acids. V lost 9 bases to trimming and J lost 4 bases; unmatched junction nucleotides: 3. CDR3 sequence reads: CASRTSGYNEQFF. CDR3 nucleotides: TGTGCCAGCCGGACTAGCGGTTACAATGAGCAGTTCTTC.

The CDR3 bases are TGTGCCAGCACACTAGGGCAGGGACTGGGTGTAAATCAGCCCCAGCATTTT. It translates to CASTLGQGLGVNQPQHF. The V call is TRBV28, the J call TRBJ1-5; weak D call: TRBD1 (5 bases). The CDR3 runs to 17 residues. V shed 7 bases and J shed 4 bases, with 23 bases lying between them. The germline V gene encodes CDR1 MDHEN and CDR2 SYDVKM.

The CDR3 DNA reads as TGTGCCAGCAGCTTAGACACCCGGGGTGATCAGCCCCAGCATTTT. As protein: CASSLDTRGDQPQHF. The chain is built from TRBV7-9 and TRBJ1-5; D is unclear. V was shortened by 1 base and J by 5 bases, with 12 bases between the two germline ends. The V gene's germline CDR1 is SEHNR and CDR2 FQNEAQ (reference sequence). The CDR3 covers 15 residues.

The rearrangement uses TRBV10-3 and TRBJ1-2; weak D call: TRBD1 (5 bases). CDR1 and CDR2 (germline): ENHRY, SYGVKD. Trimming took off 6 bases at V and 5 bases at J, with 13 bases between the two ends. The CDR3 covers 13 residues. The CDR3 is CAISFTGSYGYTF. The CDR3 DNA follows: TGTGCCATCAGCTTTACAGGATCTTATGGCTACACCTTC.

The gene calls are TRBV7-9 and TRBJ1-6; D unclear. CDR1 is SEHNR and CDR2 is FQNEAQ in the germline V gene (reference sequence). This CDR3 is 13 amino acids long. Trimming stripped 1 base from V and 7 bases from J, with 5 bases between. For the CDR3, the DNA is TGTGCCAGCAGCTTAGGGGAGAATTCACCCCTCCACTTT. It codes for CASSLGENSPLHF.

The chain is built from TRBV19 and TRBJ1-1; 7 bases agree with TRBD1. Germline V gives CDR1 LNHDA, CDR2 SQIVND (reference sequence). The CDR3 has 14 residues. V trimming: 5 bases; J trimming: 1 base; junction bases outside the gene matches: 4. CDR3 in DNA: TGTGCCAGTAGTCTAAACAGGGGGAACACTGAAGCTTTCTTT. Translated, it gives CASSLNRGNTEAFF. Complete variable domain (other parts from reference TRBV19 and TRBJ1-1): DGGITQSPKYLFRKEGQNVTLSCEQNLNHDAMYWYRQDPGQGLRLIYYSQIVNDFQKGDIAEGYSVSREKKESFPLTVTSAQKNPTAFYLCASSLNRGNTEAFFGQGTRLTVV.

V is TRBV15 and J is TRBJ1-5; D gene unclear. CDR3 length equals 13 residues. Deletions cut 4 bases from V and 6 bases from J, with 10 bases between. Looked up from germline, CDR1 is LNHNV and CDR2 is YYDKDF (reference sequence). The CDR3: CATSMRAFQPQHF. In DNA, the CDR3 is TGTGCCACCAGCATGCGAGCGTTTCAGCCCCAGCATTTT.

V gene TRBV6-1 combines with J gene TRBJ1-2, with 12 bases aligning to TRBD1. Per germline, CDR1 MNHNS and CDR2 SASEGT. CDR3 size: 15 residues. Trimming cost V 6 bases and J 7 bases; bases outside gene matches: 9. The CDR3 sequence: CASRPGTGGAFGYTF. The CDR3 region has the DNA TGTGCCAGCAGGCCTGGGACAGGGGGCGCGTTTGGCTACACCTTC.

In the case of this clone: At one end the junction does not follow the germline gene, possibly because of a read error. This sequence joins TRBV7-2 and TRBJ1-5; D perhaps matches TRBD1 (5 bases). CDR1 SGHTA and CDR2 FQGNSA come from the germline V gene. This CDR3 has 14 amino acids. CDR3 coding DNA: TGTGCCAGCAACTTAGCGACAGCCAATCAGCCCCAGCATTTT. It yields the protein CASNLATANQPQHF.

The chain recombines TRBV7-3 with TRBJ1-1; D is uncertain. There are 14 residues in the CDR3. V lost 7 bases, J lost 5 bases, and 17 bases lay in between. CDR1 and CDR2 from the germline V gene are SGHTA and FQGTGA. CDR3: CASNFQKGGTEAFF. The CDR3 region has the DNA TGTGCCAGCAACTTCCAGAAGGGAGGAACTGAAGCTTTCTTT.

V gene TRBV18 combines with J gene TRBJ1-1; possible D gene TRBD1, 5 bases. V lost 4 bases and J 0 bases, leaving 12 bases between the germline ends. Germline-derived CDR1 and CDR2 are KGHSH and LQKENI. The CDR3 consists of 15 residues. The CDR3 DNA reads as TGTGCCAGCTCACTTTCGGACACTCTGAACACTGAAGCTTTCTTT. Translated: CASSLSDTLNTEAFF.

CDR3: CASRPGQGVGYGYTF. The CDR3 DNA is TGCGCCAGCAGACCTGGACAGGGGGTCGGATATGGCTACACCTTC. The chain recombines TRBV4-1 with TRBJ1-2; 10 bases agree with TRBD1. The V and J ends lost 6 bases and 5 bases, in that order; junction bases with no gene match: 9. In germline, CDR1 is MGHRA, CDR2 YSYEKL. The CDR3 contains 15 residues.

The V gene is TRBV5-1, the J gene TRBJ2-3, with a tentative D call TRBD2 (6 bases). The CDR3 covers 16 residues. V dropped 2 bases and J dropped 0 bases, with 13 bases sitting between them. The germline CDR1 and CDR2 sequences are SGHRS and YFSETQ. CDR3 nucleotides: TGCGCCAGCAGCTTCGGGGGACTTCCTAGCACAGATACGCAGTATTTT. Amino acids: CASSFGGLPSTDTQYF.

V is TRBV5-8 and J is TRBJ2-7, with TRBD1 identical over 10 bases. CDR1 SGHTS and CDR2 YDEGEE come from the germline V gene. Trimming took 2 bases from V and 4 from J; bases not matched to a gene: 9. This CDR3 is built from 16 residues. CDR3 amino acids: CASSFPGQGSVYEQYF. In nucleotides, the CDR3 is TGTGCCAGCAGCTTTCCGGGACAGGGGTCCGTTTACGAGCAGTACTTC.

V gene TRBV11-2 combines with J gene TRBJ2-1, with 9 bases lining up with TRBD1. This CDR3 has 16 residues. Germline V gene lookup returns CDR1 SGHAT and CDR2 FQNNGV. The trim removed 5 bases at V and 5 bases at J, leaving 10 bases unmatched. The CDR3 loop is CASSLGTGQRNNEQFF. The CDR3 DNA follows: TGTGCCAGCAGCCTAGGGACAGGGCAAAGGAACAATGAGCAGTTCTTC.

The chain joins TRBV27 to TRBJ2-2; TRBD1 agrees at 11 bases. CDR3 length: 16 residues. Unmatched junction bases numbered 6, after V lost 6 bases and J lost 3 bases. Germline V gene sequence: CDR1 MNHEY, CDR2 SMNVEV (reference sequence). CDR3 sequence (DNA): TGTGCCAGCAGGGACGGGACAGGGGGGGACACCGGGGAGCTGTTTTTT. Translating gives CASRDGTGGDTGELFF.

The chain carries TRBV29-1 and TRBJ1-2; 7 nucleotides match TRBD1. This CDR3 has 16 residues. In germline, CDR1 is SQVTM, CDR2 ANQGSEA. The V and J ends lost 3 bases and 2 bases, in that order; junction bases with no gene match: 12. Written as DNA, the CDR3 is TGCAGCGTTGAGAATCCTACAGGGGAACAGAACTATGGCTACACCTTC. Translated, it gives CSVENPTGEQNYGYTF.

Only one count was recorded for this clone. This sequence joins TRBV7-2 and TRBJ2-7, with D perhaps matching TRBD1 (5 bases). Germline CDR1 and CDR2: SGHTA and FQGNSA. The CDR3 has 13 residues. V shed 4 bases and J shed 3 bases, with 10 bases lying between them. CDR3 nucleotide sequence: TGTGCCAGCAGCTCGATTCAGGGCTACGAGCAGTACTTC. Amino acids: CASSSIQGYEQYF.

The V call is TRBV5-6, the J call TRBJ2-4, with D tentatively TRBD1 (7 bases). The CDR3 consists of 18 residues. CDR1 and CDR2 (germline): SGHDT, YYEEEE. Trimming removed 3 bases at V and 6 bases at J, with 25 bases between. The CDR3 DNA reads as TGTGCCAGCAGCTGGGGGAATATAAACAGGGGAGGCAGAAACATTCAGTACTTC. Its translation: CASSWGNINRGGRNIQYF. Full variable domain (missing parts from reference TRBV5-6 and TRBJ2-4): DAGVTQSPTHLIKTRGQQVTLRCSPKSGHDTVSWYQQALGQGPQFIFQYYEEEERQRGNFPDRFSGHQFPNYSSELNVNALLLGDSALYLCASSWGNINRGGRNIQYFGAGTRLSVL.

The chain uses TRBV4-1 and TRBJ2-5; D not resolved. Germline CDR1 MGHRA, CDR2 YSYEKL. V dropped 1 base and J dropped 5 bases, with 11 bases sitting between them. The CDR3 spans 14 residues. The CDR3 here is CASSQAAIGETQYF. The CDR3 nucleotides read TGCGCCAGCAGCCAAGCAGCGATTGGGGAGACCCAGTACTTC.

CDR3 loop: CAWSVMGEARILRNSPLHF. DNA of the CDR3: TGTGCCTGGAGTGTTATGGGGGAGGCAAGAATCCTAAGGAATTCACCCCTCCACTTT. V is TRBV30 and J is TRBJ1-6; possible D gene TRBD1, 5 bases. Between the trimmed V and J ends, which lost 0 bases and 7 bases, there was a span of 25 bases. This CDR3 has 19 amino acids. The germline gives CDR1 GTSNPN, CDR2 SVGIG (reference sequence).